This is a list of T cell receptor beta chains from one sample in a study of regulatory T cells in long-lasting Graves disease. One entry per CDR3 protein, called by TCRdb with MiXCR from the multiplex PCR reads. The data show 360,000 or so distinct CDR3 sequences, more than 20% seen once. The sequenced sample was peripheral blood mononuclear cells (PBMCs), obtained when the disease was refractory, from a patient treated with antithyroid drugs. The source of these receptors is a woman in her thirties or forties with Graves disease. The CDR3 runs from the conserved cysteine through the conserved F or W. The D gene is left open where the match is weak. Size is omitted from some rows. Given values are once, few, many or a class for expanded clones.

- - TRBJ1-1 TRBV7-3 CASRLTVITEAFF TGTGCCAGCAGACTGACCGTTATCACTGAAGCTTTCTTT
many - TRBJ1-1 TRBV2 CASTELNRNMNTEAFF TGTGCCAGCACCGAACTCAACCGAAACATGAACACTGAAGCTTTCTTT
few - TRBJ1-1 TRBV11-2 CASSLQDPNTEAFF TGTGCCAGCAGCTTACAGGACCCCAACACTGAAGCTTTCTTT
- - TRBJ1-2 TRBV24-1 CATSDPTDLYGYTF TGTGCCACCAGTGACCCGACGGACCTCTATGGCTACACCTTC
- - TRBJ1-2 TRBV12-3/TRBV12-4 CASSLGTNMLIYGYTF TGTGCCAGCAGTCTCGGGACAAACATGCTTATCTATGGCTACACCTTC
many TRBD2 TRBJ2-7 TRBV20-1 CSAASLAGGHEQYF TGCAGTGCTGCATCACTAGCGGGAGGTCACGAGCAGTACTTC
many - TRBJ1-5 TRBV7-8 CASSLGISSQPQHF TGTGCCAGCAGCTTAGGCATCAGCAGTCAGCCCCAGCATTTT
many - TRBJ2-5 TRBV15 CATSREETQYF TGTGCCACCAGCAGGGAAGAGACCCAGTACTTC
- - TRBJ1-2 TRBV6-9 CASSYSWDLAGGYTF TGTGCCAGCAGTTACTCTTGGGACCTCGCGGGTGGCTACACCTTC
many TRBD1 TRBJ1-1 TRBV15 CATSPSRGLNTEAFF TGTGCCACCAGCCCCAGCAGGGGGCTGAACACTGAAGCTTTCTTT
many TRBD2 TRBJ2-7 TRBV28 CASSFEGLALSF TGTGCCAGCAGTTTTGAGGGACTAGCTTTGTCCTTC
- TRBD1 TRBJ2-1 TRBV2 CAGQDGSYNEQFF TGTGCCGGACAGGATGGCTCCTACAATGAGCAGTTCTTC
- - TRBJ1-2 TRBV2 CASTANTGPGYTF TGTGCCAGCACCGCCAATACAGGGCCCGGCTACACCTTC
- - TRBJ2-3 TRBV28 CASSISGSTDTQYF TGTGCCAGCAGTATCTCCGGGAGCACAGATACGCAGTATTTT
many TRBD1 TRBJ1-5 TRBV20-1 CSARGQGEQPQHF TGCAGTGCTAGGGGGCAGGGGGAACAGCCCCAGCATTTT
- - TRBJ1-1 TRBV29-1 CSVDFNRLNTEAFF TGCAGCGTTGATTTTAACAGGTTGAACACTGAAGCTTTCTTT
- - TRBJ1-1 TRBV18 CASSPMEGIEAFF TGTGCCAGCTCACCCATGGAGGGGATTGAAGCTTTCTTT
- TRBD2 TRBJ2-7 TRBV5-6 CASSLPGGAGVSEQYF TGTGCCAGCAGCCTCCCTGGTGGGGCGGGAGTATCCGAGCAGTACTTC
many - TRBJ2-5 TRBV28 CASSPPEPSTRSF TGTGCCAGCAGTCCACCCGAACCTTCGACAAGGTCTTTC
many TRBD1 TRBJ1-5 TRBV28 CASSAPTGVGDQPQHF TGTGCCAGCAGTGCACCTACAGGGGTTGGGGATCAGCCCCAGCATTTT
many - TRBJ1-4 TRBV28 CASSMGGPRGEKLFF TGTGCCAGCTCGATGGGGGGACCTAGGGGTGAAAAACTGTTTTTT
many - TRBJ2-5 TRBV3-1 CASSQDMAGLRRETQYF TGTGCCAGCAGCCAAGATATGGCGGGACTCCGACGGGAGACCCAGTACTTC
many - TRBJ2-7 TRBV15 CATSSFLKQGSVVSWEQYF TGTGCCACCAGCAGCTTCTTGAAACAGGGATCGGTCGTTTCGTGGGAGCAGTACTTC
- TRBD1 TRBJ1-1 TRBV6-1 CASSNTGAKNTEAFF TGTGCCAGCAGTAATACAGGGGCCAAGAACACTGAAGCTTTCTTT
many TRBD1 TRBJ1-6 TRBV6-2/TRBV6-3 CASSGTENSPLHF TGTGCCAGCAGTGGGACAGAAAATTCACCCCTCCACTTT
- - TRBJ2-3 TRBV28 CASSRWFYPWTDTQYF TGTGCCAGCAGTCGGTGGTTCTATCCGTGGACAGATACGCAGTATTTT
many - TRBJ2-7 TRBV11-1 CASSLAPYEQYF TGTGCCAGCAGCTTAGCCCCTTACGAGCAGTACTTC
- - TRBJ2-5 TRBV19 CASTKRAHTEPQETQYF TGTGCCAGTACCAAGAGGGCCCACACTGAGCCTCAAGAGACCCAGTACTTC
many TRBD1 TRBJ2-7 TRBV28 CASSWRGTGDYEQYF TGTGCCAGCAGTTGGCGGGGGACAGGGGACTACGAGCAGTACTTC
many - TRBJ1-4 TRBV12-3/TRBV12-4 CASAFFYGDEKLFF TGTGCCAGCGCCTTTTTCTACGGGGACGAAAAACTGTTTTTT
many - TRBJ1-4 TRBV7-2 CASSLAVGPGWIEKLFF TGTGCCAGCAGTCTAGCTGTGGGGCCAGGGTGGATTGAAAAACTGTTTTTT
many TRBD2 TRBJ2-7 TRBV28 CASSLLTGTITYEQYF TGTGCCAGCAGTTTACTGACCGGGACTATCACCTACGAGCAGTACTTC
- - TRBJ2-7 TRBV28 CASSWGLLTRYEQYF TGTGCCAGCAGTTGGGGTCTTCTGACTCGCTACGAGCAGTACTTC
few - TRBJ2-5 TRBV29-1 CSVPGQRTGETQYF TGCAGCGTCCCCGGACAGAGGACCGGGGAGACCCAGTACTTC
many - TRBJ1-2 TRBV2 CASSSGRGFYGYTF TGTGCCAGCAGCTCCGGGCGGGGGTTCTATGGCTACACCTTC
- - TRBJ2-5 TRBV6-1 CASRAGETQYF TGTGCCAGCAGGGCCGGCGAGACCCAGTACTTC
many - TRBJ1-1 TRBV19 CASSGRANTEAFF TGTGCTTCCTCGGGAAGGGCTAACACTGAAGCTTTCTTT
many - TRBJ2-7 TRBV28 CASSLGYGRTF TGTGCCAGCAGCCTAGGTTACGGGCGGACCTTC
many - TRBJ2-4 TRBV3-1 CASSQNIVAKNIQYF TGTGCCAGCAGCCAAAACATTGTAGCCAAAAACATTCAGTACTTC
few TRBD2 TRBJ2-7 TRBV7-3 CASSLRRLRRFAGGRYEQYF TGTGCCAGCAGCTTAAGAAGGTTAAGGAGGTTCGCGGGAGGGAGGTACGAGCAGTACTTC
- - TRBJ2-7 TRBV5-4 CASGGRETFEQYF TGTGCCAGCGGAGGCAGGGAGACGTTCGAGCAGTACTTC
- - TRBJ1-1 TRBV6-2/TRBV6-3 CASRESFGKAFF TGTGCCAGCAGGGAGAGCTTTGGCAAAGCTTTCTTT
- - TRBJ2-2 TRBV19 CASSRENTGELFF TGTGCCAGTAGTCGGGAGAACACCGGGGAGCTGTTTTTT
- TRBD1 TRBJ1-5 TRBV3-1 CASSLDRDHQPQHF TGTGCCAGCAGCCTAGACAGGGACCATCAGCCCCAGCATTTT
many - TRBJ1-2 TRBV6-5 CASSYQREAAIYGYTF TGTGCCAGCAGTTACCAACGGGAGGCGGCTATCTATGGCTACACCTTC
- - TRBJ2-7 TRBV12-3/TRBV12-4 CASSLGGGSGGEQYF TGTGCCAGCAGTTTGGGAGGGGGCAGCGGAGGCGAGCAGTACTTC